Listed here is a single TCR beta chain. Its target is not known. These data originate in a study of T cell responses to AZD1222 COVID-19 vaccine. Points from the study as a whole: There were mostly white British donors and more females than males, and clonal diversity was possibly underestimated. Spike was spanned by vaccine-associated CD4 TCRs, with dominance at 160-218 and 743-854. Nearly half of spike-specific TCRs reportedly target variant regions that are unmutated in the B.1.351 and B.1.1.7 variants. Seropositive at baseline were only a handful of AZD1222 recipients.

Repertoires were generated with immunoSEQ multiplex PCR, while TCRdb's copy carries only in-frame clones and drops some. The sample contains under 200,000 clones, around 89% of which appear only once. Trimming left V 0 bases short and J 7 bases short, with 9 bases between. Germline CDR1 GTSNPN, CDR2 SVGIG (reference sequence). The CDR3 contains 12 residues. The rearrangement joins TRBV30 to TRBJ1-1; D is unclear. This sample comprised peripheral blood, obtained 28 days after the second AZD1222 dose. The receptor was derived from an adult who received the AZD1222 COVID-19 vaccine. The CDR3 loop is CAWSVVGGEAFF. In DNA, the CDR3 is TGTGCCTGGAGTGTAGTAGGTGGTGAAGCTTTCTTT.